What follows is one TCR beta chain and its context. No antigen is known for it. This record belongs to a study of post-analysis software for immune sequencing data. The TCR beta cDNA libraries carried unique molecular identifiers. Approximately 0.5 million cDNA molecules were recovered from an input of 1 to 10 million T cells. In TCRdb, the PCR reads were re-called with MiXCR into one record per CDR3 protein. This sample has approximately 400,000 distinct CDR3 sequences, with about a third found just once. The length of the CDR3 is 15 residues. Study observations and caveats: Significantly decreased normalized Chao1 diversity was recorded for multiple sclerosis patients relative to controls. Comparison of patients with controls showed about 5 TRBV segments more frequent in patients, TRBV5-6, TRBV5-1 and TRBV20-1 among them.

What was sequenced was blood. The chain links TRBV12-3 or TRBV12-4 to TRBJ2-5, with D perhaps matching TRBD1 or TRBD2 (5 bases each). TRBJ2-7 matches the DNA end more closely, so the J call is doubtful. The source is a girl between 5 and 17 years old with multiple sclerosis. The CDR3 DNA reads TGTGCCAGCAGCTGGGGACCCGGTAAGAGGGACGAGCAGTACTTC. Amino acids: CASSWGPGKRDEQYF.